This is a list of T cell receptor beta chains from one sample in a study of OX40 agonist ivuxolimab in advanced cancers. Sequenced by immunoSEQ multiplex PCR; TCRdb stores in-frame clones only, minus some. This sample carries 70,000 or so clones, approximately 90% of them seen once, and the ten largest clones take about 1.3%. The specimen was CD4+ or CD8+ T cells sorted from blood, collected in a trial of the OX40 agonist ivuxolimab. These TCRs come from an adult with an advanced solid tumor such as melanoma, head and neck, liver or kidney cancer. Each CDR3 is given with its conserved first and last residue. Each record gives: V gene, clone size, D gene, J gene, CDR3 protein, CDR3 DNA. The D gene is left open where the match is weak. Rows give clone size only sometimes, using once, few, many, or a class for an expanded clone.

V: TRBV7-9; size: NA; D: NA; J: TRBJ1-4; CDR3: CASSLAAGATNEKLFF; DNA: TGTGCCAGCAGCTTAGCTGCAGGTGCAACTAATGAAAAACTGTTTTTT
V: TRBV6-1; size: few; D: NA; J: TRBJ1-5; CDR3: CASSDEGRGQPQHF; DNA: TGTGCCAGCAGTGACGAGGGGAGGGGGCAGCCCCAGCATTTT
V: TRBV7-9; size: few; D: TRBD1; J: TRBJ1-1; CDR3: CASSLGQHTEAFF; DNA: TGTGCCAGCAGCTTGGGACAGCACACTGAAGCTTTCTTT
V: TRBV5-1; size: few; D: TRBD1; J: TRBJ2-3; CDR3: CASSAGTGTPRGTDTQYF; DNA: TGCGCCAGCAGCGCCGGGACAGGTACACCGCGGGGCACAGATACGCAGTATTTT
V: TRBV6-1; size: NA; D: NA; J: TRBJ1-5; CDR3: CASTVMVSSNQPQHF; DNA: TGTGCCAGCACAGTTATGGTTTCTAGCAATCAGCCCCAGCATTTT
V: TRBV27; size: NA; D: TRBD1; J: TRBJ2-3; CDR3: CASGRDRDDTQYF; DNA: TGTGCCAGCGGACGGGACAGAGACGATACGCAGTATTTT
V: TRBV4-1; size: NA; D: NA; J: TRBJ2-7; CDR3: CASSQDEVQYF; DNA: TGCGCCAGCAGCCAAGACGAGGTGCAGTACTTC
V: TRBV6-6; size: NA; D: TRBD1; J: TRBJ1-2; CDR3: CASSLDGTGFYGYTF; DNA: TGTGCCAGCAGTTTAGACGGGACAGGGTTCTATGGCTACACCTTC
V: TRBV30; size: few; D: NA; J: TRBJ2-2; CDR3: CAWSRNTGELFF; DNA: TGTGCCTGGAGTCGGAACACCGGGGAGCTGTTTTTT
V: TRBV11-2; size: NA; D: NA; J: TRBJ1-5; CDR3: CASSLSVGSNQPQHF; DNA: TGTGCCAGCAGCTTAAGTGTCGGGAGCAATCAGCCCCAGCATTTT
V: TRBV30; size: NA; D: NA; J: TRBJ2-3; CDR3: CAWSSTDTQYF; DNA: TGTGCCTGGAGTTCAACAGATACGCAGTATTTT
V: TRBV4-1; size: few; D: NA; J: TRBJ2-7; CDR3: CASSQGGRAYEQYF; DNA: TGCGCCAGCAGCCAAGGGGGGAGAGCCTACGAGCAGTACTTC
V: TRBV10-3; size: NA; D: NA; J: TRBJ2-1; CDR3: CAISEGQARFF; DNA: TGTGCCATCAGTGAGGGGCAGGCCCGATTCTTC
V: TRBV11-3; size: NA; D: NA; J: TRBJ2-3; CDR3: CASSLDRDTQYF; DNA: TGTGCCAGCAGCTTAGACCGAGATACGCAGTATTTT
V: TRBV7-7; size: NA; D: NA; J: TRBJ2-5; CDR3: CASSLRSLAQETQYF; DNA: TGTGCTAGCAGCTTAAGGTCACTAGCCCAAGAGACCCAGTACTTC
V: TRBV2; size: NA; D: NA; J: TRBJ2-7; CDR3: CASTRVGTSYEQYF; DNA: TGTGCCAGCACTCGGGTTGGGACCTCCTACGAGCAGTACTTC
V: TRBV28; size: few; D: NA; J: TRBJ1-5; CDR3: CASTSGQGNQPQHF; DNA: TGTGCCAGCACCTCGGGGCAGGGCAATCAGCCCCAGCATTTT
V: TRBV9; size: NA; D: NA; J: TRBJ1-2; CDR3: CASSVAPEGYGYTF; DNA: TGTGCCAGCAGCGTAGCTCCGGAGGGGTATGGCTACACCTTC
V: TRBV7-2; size: NA; D: NA; J: TRBJ2-3; CDR3: CASSSGTYSTDTQYF; DNA: TGTGCCAGCAGCTCGGGGACCTACAGCACAGATACGCAGTATTTT
V: TRBV29-1; size: NA; D: NA; J: TRBJ2-7; CDR3: CSISPQGSYEQYF; DNA: TGCAGCATCAGCCCCCAGGGATCCTACGAGCAGTACTTC
V: TRBV10-3; size: few; D: NA; J: TRBJ2-7; CDR3: CATSDSSYEQYF; DNA: TGTGCCACGAGCGACAGTTCCTACGAGCAGTACTTC
V: TRBV2; size: NA; D: NA; J: TRBJ2-6; CDR3: CASSMSSGANVLTF; DNA: TGTGCCAGCAGTATGAGCTCTGGGGCCAACGTCCTGACTTTC
V: TRBV2; size: NA; D: TRBD1; J: TRBJ2-3; CDR3: CASIDFWTGDADTQYF; DNA: TGTGCCAGCATCGACTTTTGGACAGGGGATGCAGATACGCAGTATTTT
V: TRBV5-6; size: NA; D: TRBD1; J: TRBJ1-1; CDR3: CASSTRTGLGTEAFF; DNA: TGTGCCAGCAGCACCCGGACAGGGCTTGGCACTGAAGCTTTCTTT
V: TRBV6-5; size: NA; D: NA; J: TRBJ1-1; CDR3: CASSYKGGYTEAFF; DNA: TGTGCCAGCAGTTACAAGGGGGGATACACTGAAGCTTTCTTT
V: TRBV21-1; size: NA; D: NA; J: TRBJ2-7; CDR3: CASTPGTSGYEQYF; DNA: TGTGCCAGCACTCCCGGGACTAGCGGCTACGAGCAGTACTTC
V: TRBV7-9; size: NA; D: NA; J: TRBJ2-6; CDR3: CASSLGSSGANVLTF; DNA: TGTGCCAGCAGCCTAGGATCCTCTGGGGCCAACGTCCTGACTTTC
V: TRBV19; size: NA; D: TRBD2; J: TRBJ2-7; CDR3: CASSRLRGNEQYF; DNA: TGTGCCAGTAGTAGATTGCGGGGGAACGAGCAGTACTTC
V: TRBV13; size: NA; D: NA; J: TRBJ2-2; CDR3: CASSRLGVAEKNTGELFF; DNA: TGTGCCAGCAGCCGTCTTGGGGTAGCGGAAAAGAACACCGGGGAGCTGTTTTTT
V: TRBV2; size: NA; D: NA; J: TRBJ2-5; CDR3: CATEGETQYF; DNA: TGTGCCACCGAAGGAGAGACCCAGTACTTC
V: TRBV7-9; size: once; D: NA; J: TRBJ1-4; CDR3: CASSPNGANEKLFF; DNA: TGTGCCAGCAGCCCTAACGGGGCTAATGAAAAACTGTTTTTT
V: TRBV7-6; size: NA; D: TRBD1; J: TRBJ2-6; CDR3: CASSLALVGGLSGANVLTF; DNA: TGTGCCAGCAGCTTAGCGCTGGTAGGGGGCTTATCTGGGGCCAACGTCCTGACTTTC
V: TRBV28; size: NA; D: TRBD2; J: TRBJ2-1; CDR3: CASSLGASGYNEQFF; DNA: TGTGCCAGCAGTTTAGGGGCTAGCGGATACAATGAGCAGTTCTTC
V: TRBV11-3; size: NA; D: NA; J: TRBJ2-2; CDR3: CASSQIAGELFF; DNA: TGTGCCAGCAGCCAGATCGCCGGGGAGCTGTTTTTT
V: TRBV19; size: NA; D: NA; J: TRBJ1-5; CDR3: CASVASVRNQPQHF; DNA: TGTGCCAGTGTCGCCAGTGTCAGGAATCAGCCCCAGCATTTT
V: TRBV15; size: NA; D: TRBD2; J: TRBJ2-5; CDR3: CATSRTSAQETQYF; DNA: TGTGCCACCAGCAGAACTAGCGCACAAGAGACCCAGTACTTC
V: TRBV2; size: NA; D: TRBD1; J: TRBJ1-2; CDR3: CASRPGTGNFGYTF; DNA: TGTGCCAGCAGACCCGGGACAGGGAATTTTGGCTACACCTTC
V: TRBV2; size: few; D: NA; J: TRBJ1-5; CDR3: CASSYDRDTFQPQHF; DNA: TGTGCCAGCAGCTACGACCGGGACACATTTCAGCCCCAGCATTTT
V: TRBV19; size: few; D: TRBD1; J: TRBJ2-5; CDR3: CASSTRDRPSETQYF; DNA: TGTGCCAGTAGTACACGGGACAGGCCCTCGGAGACCCAGTACTTC
V: TRBV7-9; size: NA; D: NA; J: TRBJ1-2; CDR3: CASSLLAAYGYTF; DNA: TGTGCCAGCAGCTTACTGGCAGCCTATGGCTACACCTTC
V: TRBV5-5; size: NA; D: NA; J: TRBJ1-1; CDR3: CASSLEWNTEAFF; DNA: TGTGCCAGCAGCTTGGAATGGAACACTGAAGCTTTCTTT
V: TRBV6-5; size: NA; D: TRBD1; J: TRBJ2-3; CDR3: CASSPRPGTGGYF; DNA: TGTGCCAGCAGCCCCAGACCCGGGACAGGGGGTTATTTT
V: TRBV7-9; size: once; D: TRBD1; J: TRBJ2-5; CDR3: CASSLSQGAFRETQYF; DNA: TGTGCCAGCAGCTTAAGCCAGGGGGCATTTAGGGAGACCCAGTACTTC
V: TRBV25-1; size: NA; D: NA; J: TRBJ2-2; CDR3: CASSESGLGELFF; DNA: TGTGCCAGCAGTGAATCCGGTTTAGGGGAGCTGTTTTTT
V: TRBV7-9; size: NA; D: TRBD1; J: TRBJ1-1; CDR3: CASSLASGTGGAAFF; DNA: TGTGCCAGCAGCTTAGCATCCGGGACAGGGGGGGCGGCTTTCTTT
V: TRBV9; size: NA; D: NA; J: TRBJ2-7; CDR3: CASSVGLGYEQYF; DNA: TGTGCCAGCAGCGTTGGGCTAGGCTACGAGCAGTACTTC
V: TRBV15; size: NA; D: NA; J: TRBJ2-6; CDR3: CATSRDIYSGANVLTF; DNA: TGTGCCACCAGCAGGGACATATACTCTGGGGCCAACGTCCTGACTTTC
V: TRBV29-1; size: NA; D: TRBD1; J: TRBJ2-1; CDR3: CSVGPTGGFNEQFF; DNA: TGCAGCGTGGGGCCGACAGGGGGTTTCAATGAGCAGTTCTTC
V: TRBV7-2; size: NA; D: NA; J: TRBJ2-7; CDR3: CASSLTGELYEQYF; DNA: TGTGCCAGCAGCTTAACGGGAGAGCTCTACGAGCAGTACTTC
V: TRBV6-5; size: NA; D: TRBD1; J: TRBJ2-7; CDR3: CASSYRQGTLHEQYF; DNA: TGTGCCAGCAGTTACAGACAGGGGACTCTGCACGAGCAGTACTTC
V: TRBV18; size: NA; D: NA; J: TRBJ2-5; CDR3: CASSHNRDTTQETQYF; DNA: TGTGCCAGCTCGCATAACCGGGACACCACGCAAGAGACCCAGTACTTC